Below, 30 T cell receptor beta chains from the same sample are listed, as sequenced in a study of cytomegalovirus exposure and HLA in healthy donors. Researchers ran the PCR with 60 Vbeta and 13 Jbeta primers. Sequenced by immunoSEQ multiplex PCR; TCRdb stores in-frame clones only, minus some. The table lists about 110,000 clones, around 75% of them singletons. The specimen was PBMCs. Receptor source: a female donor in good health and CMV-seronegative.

The CDR3 is CASSEGGNLRETQYF. CDR3 in DNA: TGTGCCAGCAGTGAAGGCGGAAACCTCCGAGAGACCCAGTACTTC. The chain recombines TRBV25-1 with TRBJ2-5; no reliable D call. V shed 2 bases and J shed 4 bases, with 14 bases lying between them. The CDR3 totals 15 residues. Germline lookup yields CDR1 MGHDK and CDR2 SYGVNS.

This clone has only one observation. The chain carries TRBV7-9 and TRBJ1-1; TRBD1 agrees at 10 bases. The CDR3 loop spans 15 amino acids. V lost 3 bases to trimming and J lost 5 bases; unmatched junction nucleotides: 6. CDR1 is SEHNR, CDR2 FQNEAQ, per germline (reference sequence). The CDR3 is CASSLTGGAGTEAFF. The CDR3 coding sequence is TGTGCCAGCAGCTTGACAGGGGGCGCAGGGACTGAAGCTTTCTTT.

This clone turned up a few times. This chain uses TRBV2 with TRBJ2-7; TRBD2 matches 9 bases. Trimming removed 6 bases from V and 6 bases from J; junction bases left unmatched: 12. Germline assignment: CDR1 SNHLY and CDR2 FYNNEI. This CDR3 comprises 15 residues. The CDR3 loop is CASSLSELAGVEQYF. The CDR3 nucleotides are TGTGCCAGCAGCCTTTCTGAACTAGCGGGTGTCGAGCAGTACTTC.

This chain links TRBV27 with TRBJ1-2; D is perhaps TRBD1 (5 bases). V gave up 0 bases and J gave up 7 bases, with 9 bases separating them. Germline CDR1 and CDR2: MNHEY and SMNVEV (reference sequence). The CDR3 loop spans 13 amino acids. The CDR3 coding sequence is TGTGCCAGCAGTTTATCCTTGGGGGGTGGCTACACCTTC. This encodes CASSLSLGGGYTF.

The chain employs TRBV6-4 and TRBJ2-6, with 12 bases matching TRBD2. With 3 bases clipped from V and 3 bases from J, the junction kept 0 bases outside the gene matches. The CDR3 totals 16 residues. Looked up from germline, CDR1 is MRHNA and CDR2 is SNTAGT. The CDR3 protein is CASSETSGSGANVLTF. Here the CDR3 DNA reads TGTGCCAGCAGTGAGACTAGCGGGAGTGGGGCCAACGTCCTGACTTTC.

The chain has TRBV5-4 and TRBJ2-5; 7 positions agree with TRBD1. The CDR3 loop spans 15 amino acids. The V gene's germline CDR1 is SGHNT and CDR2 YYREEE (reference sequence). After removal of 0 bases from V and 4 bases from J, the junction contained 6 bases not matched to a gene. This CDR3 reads CASSLERGRGETQYF. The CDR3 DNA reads TGTGCCAGCAGCTTGGAAAGGGGGCGCGGAGAGACCCAGTACTTC.

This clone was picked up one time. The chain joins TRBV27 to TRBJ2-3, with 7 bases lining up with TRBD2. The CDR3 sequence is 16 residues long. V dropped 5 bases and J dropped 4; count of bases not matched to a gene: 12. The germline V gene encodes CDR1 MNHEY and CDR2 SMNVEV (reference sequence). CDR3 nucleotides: TGTGCCAGCAGTCCCCAGGACCGGGGGGTTGCAGATACGCAGTATTTT. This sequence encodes CASSPQDRGVADTQYF.

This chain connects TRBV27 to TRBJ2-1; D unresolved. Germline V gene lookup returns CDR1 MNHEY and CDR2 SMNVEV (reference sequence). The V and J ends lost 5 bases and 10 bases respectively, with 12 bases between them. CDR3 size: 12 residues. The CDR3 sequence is CASSRSLGEQFF. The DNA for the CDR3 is TGTGCCAGCAGTAGGAGCCTTGGGGAGCAGTTCTTC.

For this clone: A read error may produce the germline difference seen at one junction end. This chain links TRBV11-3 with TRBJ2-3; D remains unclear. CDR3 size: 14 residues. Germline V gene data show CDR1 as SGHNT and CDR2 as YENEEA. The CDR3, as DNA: TGTGCCAGCACCTTAGGTTCTAGCACAGATACGCAGTATTTT. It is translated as CASTLGSSTDTQYF.

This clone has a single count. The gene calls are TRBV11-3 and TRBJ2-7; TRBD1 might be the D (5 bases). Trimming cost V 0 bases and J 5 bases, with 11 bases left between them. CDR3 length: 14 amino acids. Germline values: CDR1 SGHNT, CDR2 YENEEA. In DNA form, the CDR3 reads TGTGCCAGCAGCTTAGAGGGAACAGGCCACGAGCAGTACTTC. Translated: CASSLEGTGHEQYF.

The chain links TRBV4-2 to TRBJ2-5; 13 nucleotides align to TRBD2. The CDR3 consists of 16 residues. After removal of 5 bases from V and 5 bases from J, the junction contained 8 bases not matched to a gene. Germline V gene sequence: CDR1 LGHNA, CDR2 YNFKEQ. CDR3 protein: CASSGTSGRGRETQYF. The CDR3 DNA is TGTGCCAGCAGCGGTACTAGCGGGAGGGGTCGGGAGACCCAGTACTTC.

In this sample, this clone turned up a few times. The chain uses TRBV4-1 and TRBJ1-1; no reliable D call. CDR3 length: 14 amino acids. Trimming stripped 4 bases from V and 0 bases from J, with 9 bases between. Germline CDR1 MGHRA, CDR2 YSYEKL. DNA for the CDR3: TGCGCCAGCAGCCTTATTGCGATGAACACTGAAGCTTTCTTT. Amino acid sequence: CASSLIAMNTEAFF.

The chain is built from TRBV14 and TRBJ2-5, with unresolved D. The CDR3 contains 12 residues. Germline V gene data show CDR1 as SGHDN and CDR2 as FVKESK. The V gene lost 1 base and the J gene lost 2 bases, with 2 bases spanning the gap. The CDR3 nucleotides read TGTGCCAGCAGCCAAGTACAAGAGACCCAGTACTTC. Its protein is CASSQVQETQYF.

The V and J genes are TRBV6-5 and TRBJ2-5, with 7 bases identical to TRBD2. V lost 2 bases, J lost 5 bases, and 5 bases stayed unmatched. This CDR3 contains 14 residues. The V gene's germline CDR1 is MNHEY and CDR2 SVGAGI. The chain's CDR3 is CASSYSSGRETQYF. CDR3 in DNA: TGTGCCAGCAGTTACAGTTCCGGGAGGGAGACCCAGTACTTC.

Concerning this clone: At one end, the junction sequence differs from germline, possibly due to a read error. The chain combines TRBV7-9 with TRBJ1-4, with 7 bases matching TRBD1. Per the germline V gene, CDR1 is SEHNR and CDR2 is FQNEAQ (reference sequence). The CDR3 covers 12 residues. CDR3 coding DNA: TGTTCCAGCAGCCCGGTCGCCGACAGGGCCTCTTTT. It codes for CSSSPVADRASF. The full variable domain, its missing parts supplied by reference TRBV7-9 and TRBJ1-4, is DTGVSQNPRHKITKRGQNVTFRCDPISEHNRLYWYRQTLGQGPEFLTYFQNEAQLEKSRLLSDRFSAERPKGSFSTLEIQRTEQGDSAMYLCSSSPVADRASFGSGTQLSVL.

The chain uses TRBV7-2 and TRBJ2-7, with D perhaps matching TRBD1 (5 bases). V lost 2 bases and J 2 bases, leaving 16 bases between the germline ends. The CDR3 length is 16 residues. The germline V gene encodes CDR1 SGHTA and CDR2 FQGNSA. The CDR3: CASSLMVSIGAYEQYF. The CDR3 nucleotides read TGTGCCAGCAGCTTAATGGTGAGCATAGGGGCCTACGAGCAGTACTTC.

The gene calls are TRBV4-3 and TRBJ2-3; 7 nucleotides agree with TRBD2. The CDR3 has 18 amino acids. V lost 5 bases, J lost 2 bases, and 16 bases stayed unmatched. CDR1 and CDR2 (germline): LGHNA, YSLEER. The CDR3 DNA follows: TGCGCCAGCAGCTTAAGTGCCGGGGGGACCCTACTCACAGATACGCAGTATTTT. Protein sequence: CASSLSAGGTLLTDTQYF.

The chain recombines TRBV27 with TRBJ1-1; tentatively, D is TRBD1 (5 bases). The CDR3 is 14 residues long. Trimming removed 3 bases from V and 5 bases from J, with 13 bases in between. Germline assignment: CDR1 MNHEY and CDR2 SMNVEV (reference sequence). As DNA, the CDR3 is TGTGCCAGCAGTTTTTCAGGGTTCGGGACTGAAGCTTTCTTT. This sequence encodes CASSFSGFGTEAFF.

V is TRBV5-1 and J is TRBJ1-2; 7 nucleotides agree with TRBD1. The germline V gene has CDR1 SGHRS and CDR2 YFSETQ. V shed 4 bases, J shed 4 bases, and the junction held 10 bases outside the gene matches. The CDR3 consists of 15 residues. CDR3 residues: CASSPPRQGLYGYTF. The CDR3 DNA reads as TGCGCCAGCAGCCCCCCCCGACAGGGCCTCTATGGCTACACCTTC.

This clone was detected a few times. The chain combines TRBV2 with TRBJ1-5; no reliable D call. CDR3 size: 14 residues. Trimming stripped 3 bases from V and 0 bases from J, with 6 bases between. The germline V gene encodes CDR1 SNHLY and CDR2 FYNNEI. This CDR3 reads CASSDRYSNQPQHF. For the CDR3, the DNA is TGTGCCAGCAGTGACCGCTATAGCAATCAGCCCCAGCATTTT.

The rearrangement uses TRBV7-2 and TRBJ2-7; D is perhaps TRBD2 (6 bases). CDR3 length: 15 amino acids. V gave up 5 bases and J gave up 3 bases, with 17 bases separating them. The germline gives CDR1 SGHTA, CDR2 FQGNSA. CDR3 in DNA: TGTGCCAGCAGCCTCAGGGACTCCGGACGCTACGAGCAGTACTTC. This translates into CASSLRDSGRYEQYF. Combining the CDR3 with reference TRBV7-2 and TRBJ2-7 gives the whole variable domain GAGVSQSPSNKVTEKGKDVELRCDPISGHTALYWYRQSLGQGLEFLIYFQGNSAPDKSGLPSDRFSAERTGGSVSTLTIQRTQQEDSAVYLCASSLRDSGRYEQYFGPGTRLTVT.

The chain's CDR3 is CASSTTPGQFF. In DNA form, the CDR3 reads TGTGCCAGCAGCACTACGCCGGGGCAGTTCTTC. The chain recombines TRBV28 with TRBJ2-1; D gene uncertain. The CDR3 sequence is 11 residues long. Germline V lookup: CDR1 MDHEN, CDR2 SYDVKM. V lost 6 bases to trimming and J lost 12 bases, with 12 bases between them.

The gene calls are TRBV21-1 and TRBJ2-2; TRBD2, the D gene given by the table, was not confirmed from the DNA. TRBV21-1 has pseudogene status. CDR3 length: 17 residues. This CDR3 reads CASSERGASGGVGELFF. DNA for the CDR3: TGTGCCAGCAGCGAAAGAGGGGCTAGCGGGGGCGTCGGGGAGCTGTTTTTT.

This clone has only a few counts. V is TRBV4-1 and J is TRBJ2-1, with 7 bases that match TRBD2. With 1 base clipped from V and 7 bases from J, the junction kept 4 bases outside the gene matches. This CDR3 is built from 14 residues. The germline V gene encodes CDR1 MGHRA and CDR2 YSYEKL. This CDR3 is CASSQVTSVNEQFF. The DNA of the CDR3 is TGCGCCAGCAGCCAAGTCACTAGCGTGAATGAGCAGTTCTTC.

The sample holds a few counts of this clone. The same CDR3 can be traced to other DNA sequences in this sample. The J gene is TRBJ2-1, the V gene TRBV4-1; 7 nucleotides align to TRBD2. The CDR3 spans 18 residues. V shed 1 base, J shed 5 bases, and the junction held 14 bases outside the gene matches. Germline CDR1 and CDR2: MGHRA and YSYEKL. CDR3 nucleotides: TGCGCCAGCAGCCAAGCACCTTTACTAGCAGGGAGGGACAATGAGCAGTTCTTC. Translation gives CASSQAPLLAGRDNEQFF.

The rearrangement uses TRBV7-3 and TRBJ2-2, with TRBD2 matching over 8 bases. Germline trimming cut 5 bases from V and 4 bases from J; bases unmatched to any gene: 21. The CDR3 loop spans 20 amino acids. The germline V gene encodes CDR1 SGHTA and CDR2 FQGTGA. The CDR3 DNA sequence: TGTGCCAGCAGCCCGGACGCGGGAGCGGGGGATGGGCGAGGCACCGGGGAGCTGTTTTTT. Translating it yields CASSPDAGAGDGRGTGELFF.

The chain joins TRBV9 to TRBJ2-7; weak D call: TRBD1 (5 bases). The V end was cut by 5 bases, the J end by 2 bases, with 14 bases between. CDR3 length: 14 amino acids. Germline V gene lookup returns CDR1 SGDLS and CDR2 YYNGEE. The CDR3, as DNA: TGTGCCAGCAGTGTGCAGGGCGGAGCCTACGAGCAGTACTTC. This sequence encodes CASSVQGGAYEQYF.

As DNA, the CDR3 is TGTGCCAGCAGTTTAAGTGGAGGGACCCAGTACTTC. Translating gives CASSLSGGTQYF. This rearrangement joins TRBV27 to TRBJ2-5; D might be TRBD2 (5 bases). V was shortened by 2 bases and J by 7 bases, with 8 bases between the two germline ends. The V gene's germline CDR1 is MNHEY and CDR2 SMNVEV (reference sequence). The CDR3 contains 12 residues.

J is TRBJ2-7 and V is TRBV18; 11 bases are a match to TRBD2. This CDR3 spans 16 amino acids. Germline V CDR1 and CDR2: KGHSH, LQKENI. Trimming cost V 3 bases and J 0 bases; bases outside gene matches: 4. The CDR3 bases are TGTGCCAGCTCACCCGGGACTAGCGGCCTCTCCTACGAGCAGTACTTC. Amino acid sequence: CASSPGTSGLSYEQYF.

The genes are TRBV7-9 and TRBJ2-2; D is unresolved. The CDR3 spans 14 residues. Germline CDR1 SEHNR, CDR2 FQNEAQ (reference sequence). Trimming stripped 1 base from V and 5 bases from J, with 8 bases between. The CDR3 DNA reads TGTGCCAGCAGCTTAGAACTATCGACCGGGGAGCTGTTTTTT. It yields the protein CASSLELSTGELFF.